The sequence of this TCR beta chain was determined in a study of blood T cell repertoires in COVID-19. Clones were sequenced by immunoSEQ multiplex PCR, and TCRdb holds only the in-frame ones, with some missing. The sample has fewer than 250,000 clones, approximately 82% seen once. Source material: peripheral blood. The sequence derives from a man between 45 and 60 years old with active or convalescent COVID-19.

The CDR3 DNA is TGCGCCAGCAGCCAAGAGACTAGCGGCACCGGGGAGCTGTTTTTT. Translated, it gives CASSQETSGTGELFF. The V gene is TRBV4-1, the J gene TRBJ2-2; 9 bases map to TRBD2. The germline V gene encodes CDR1 MGHRA and CDR2 YSYEKL. The J segment lost 4 bases and the V segment lost 0 bases, leaving 0 bases of the junction unmatched. The CDR3 totals 15 residues.